This T cell receptor beta chain came from a study of T cell responses to AZD1222 COVID-19 vaccine. Turning to the study itself: Second-dose intervals of approximately 4 or approximately 12 weeks were pooled. Overall study findings and caveats: No repertoire was sampled before or during the peak T cell response, only after it. Regions left unmutated in variants are reportedly the target of nearly half of spike-specific TCRs. Most donors were white British, females outnumbered males, and clonal diversity was possibly underestimated.

The trim removed 6 bases at V and 4 bases at J, leaving 8 bases unmatched. In germline, CDR1 is SEHNR, CDR2 FQNEAQ (reference sequence). The CDR3 has 14 amino acids. The table came from immunoSEQ multiplex PCR; TCRdb's copy has only in-frame clones and leaves some out. In the table there are about 170,000 clones, more than 90% of which are singletons. Details on this clone: Antigen: not known.

The sample in question was peripheral blood, obtained on day 0 of AZD1222 vaccination. V gene TRBV7-9 combines with J gene TRBJ1-1; 7 bases are a match to TRBD1. The TCR sequence derives from an adult in good health. CDR3 in amino acids: CASRLTGSSTEAFF. CDR3 DNA sequence: TGTGCCAGCAGATTGACAGGGTCGAGCACTGAAGCTTTCTTT.